This T cell receptor beta chain was recovered during a study of blood T cell repertoires in COVID-19. The assay was immunoSEQ multiplex PCR, and TCRdb's table has in-frame clones only and misses some. Of tens of thousands of clones listed, roughly 89% are singletons. CDR3 length: 14 residues. J was trimmed by 7 bases and V by 5 bases; bases with no gene match: 4. In germline, CDR1 is LNHDA, CDR2 SQIVND (reference sequence). Material for sequencing was peripheral blood. V and J are TRBV19 and TRBJ1-4; 10 nucleotides line up with TRBD1. The sequence was collected from a man older than 75 with acute or convalescent COVID-19. The CDR3 nucleotides read TGTGCCAGTAGTCCCGGGACAGGGGCTGAAAAACTGTTTTTT. Protein sequence: CASSPGTGAEKLFF.